Shown below are 7 T cell receptor beta chains from a single sample sequenced in a study of T cell responses to AZD1222 COVID-19 vaccine. Clones were sequenced by immunoSEQ multiplex PCR, and TCRdb holds only the in-frame ones, with some missing. The sample yields about 61,000 clones, around nine tenths seen once. The sample in question was peripheral blood, obtained on day 0 of AZD1222 vaccination. The source is an adult in good health.

This clone appeared once. The V call is TRBV19, the J call TRBJ2-7, with 10 positions matching TRBD1. The V segment lost 5 bases and the J segment 3 bases; nucleotides outside the gene matches: 10. Per the germline V gene, CDR1 is LNHDA and CDR2 is SQIVND (reference sequence). CDR3 length: 16 amino acids. The CDR3 spells CASSRSGTGASYEQYF. In nucleotides, the CDR3 is TGTGCCAGTAGTCGATCGGGGACAGGGGCAAGCTACGAGCAGTACTTC.

J is TRBJ1-5 and V is TRBV10-2; D may be TRBD1 (6 bases). V was shortened by 2 bases and J by 10 bases, with 12 bases between the two germline ends. The CDR3 extends over 13 amino acids. Germline values: CDR1 WSHSY, CDR2 SAAADI. The DNA of the CDR3 is TGCGCCAGCAGTGAGGGCAATGGGACACCCCAGCATTTT. Its protein is CASSEGNGTPQHF.

This sequence joins TRBV6-2 or TRBV6-3 and TRBJ2-5; TRBD1 or TRBD2 may be the D gene (5 bases each). V was shortened by 6 bases and J by 1 base, with 21 bases between the two germline ends. The CDR3 loop spans 17 amino acids. Germline V gives CDR1 MNHEY, CDR2 SVGEGT. CDR3 in DNA: TGTGCCAGCAGCGCATCCCGGGGCCGCCACCCCCAAGAGACCCAGTACTTC. The encoded protein is CASSASRGRHPQETQYF.

Only one count was recorded for this clone. The CDR3 DNA is TGTGCCAGCAGCCGGGGTGGCACCGGGGAGCTGTTTTTT. It specifies CASSRGGTGELFF. The V gene is TRBV12-3 or TRBV12-4, the J gene TRBJ2-2; D is perhaps TRBD2 (5 bases). There are 13 residues in the CDR3. V lost 6 bases, J lost 4 bases, and 9 bases lay in between.

This clone appeared a single time. J is TRBJ1-1 and V is TRBV18; 7 positions match TRBD1. The CDR3 consists of 15 residues. The V segment lost 4 bases and the J segment 4 bases; nucleotides outside the gene matches: 9. Germline V CDR1 and CDR2: KGHSH, LQKENI. The chain's CDR3 is CASSQGAGVSTEAFF. The CDR3 region has the DNA TGTGCCAGCTCACAGGGGGCCGGCGTTTCCACTGAAGCTTTCTTT. The complete variable domain, with remaining parts taken from reference TRBV18 and TRBJ1-1, reads NAGVMQNPRHLVRRRGQEARLRCSPMKGHSHVYWYRQLPEEGLKFMVYLQKENIIDESGMPKERFSAEFPKEGPSILRIQQVVRGDSAAYFCASSQGAGVSTEAFFGQGTRLTVV.

The V call is TRBV5-4, the J call TRBJ1-3, with D perhaps matching TRBD1 (6 bases). This CDR3 spans 17 amino acids. The germline gives CDR1 SGHNT, CDR2 YYREEE (reference sequence). Trimming removed 3 bases at V and 1 base at J, with 17 bases between. The CDR3 protein is CASSWQGFQTSGNTIYF. CDR3 DNA: TGTGCCAGCAGCTGGCAGGGGTTTCAGACATCTGGAAACACCATATATTTT. Using reference TRBV5-4 and TRBJ1-3 for the parts outside the CDR3, the full variable domain is ETGVTQSPTHLIKTRGQQVTLRCSSQSGHNTVSWYQQALGQGPQFIFQYYREEENGRGNFPPRFSGLQFPNYSSELNVNALELDDSALYLCASSWQGFQTSGNTIYFGEGSWLTVV.

The rearrangement links TRBV3-1 (or the pseudogene TRBV3-2) to TRBJ2-1; D is ambiguous. Germline lookup yields CDR1 LGHDT and CDR2 YNNKEL (reference sequence). This CDR3 contains 12 residues. V was cut by 0 bases and J by 8 bases, with 5 bases left in between. DNA for the CDR3: TGTGCCAGCAGCCAAGAGTGGGATGAGCAGTTCTTC. It is translated as CASSQEWDEQFF.